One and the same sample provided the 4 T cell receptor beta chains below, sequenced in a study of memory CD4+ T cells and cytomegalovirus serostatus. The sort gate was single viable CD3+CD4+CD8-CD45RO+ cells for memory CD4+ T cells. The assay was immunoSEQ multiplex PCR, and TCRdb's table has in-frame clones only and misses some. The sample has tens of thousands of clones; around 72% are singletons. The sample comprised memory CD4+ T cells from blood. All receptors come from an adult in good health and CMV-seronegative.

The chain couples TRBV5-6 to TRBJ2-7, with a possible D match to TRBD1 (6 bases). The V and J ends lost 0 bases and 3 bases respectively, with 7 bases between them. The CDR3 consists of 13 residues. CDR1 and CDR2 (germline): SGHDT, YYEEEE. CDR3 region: CASSLVQGYEQYF. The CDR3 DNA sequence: TGTGCCAGCAGCTTGGTACAGGGCTACGAGCAGTACTTC.

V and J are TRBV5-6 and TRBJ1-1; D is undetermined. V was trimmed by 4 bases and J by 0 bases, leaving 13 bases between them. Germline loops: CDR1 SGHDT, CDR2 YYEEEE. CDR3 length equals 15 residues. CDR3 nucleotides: TGTGCCAGCAGCCTACAACCGACGGTGAACACTGAAGCTTTCTTT. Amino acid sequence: CASSLQPTVNTEAFF.

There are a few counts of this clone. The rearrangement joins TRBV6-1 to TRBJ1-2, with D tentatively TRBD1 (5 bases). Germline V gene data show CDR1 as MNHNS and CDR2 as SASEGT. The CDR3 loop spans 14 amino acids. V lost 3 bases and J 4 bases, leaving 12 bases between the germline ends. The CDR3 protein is CASSEGRAIYGYTF. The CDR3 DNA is TGTGCCAGCAGTGAGGGCAGGGCAATCTATGGCTACACCTTC.

The CDR3 DNA is TGTGCCTGGAGTGTCCTATATGGTATCCAAGAGACCCAGTACTTC. Encoded protein: CAWSVLYGIQETQYF. The J gene is TRBJ2-5, the V gene TRBV30; D gene ambiguous. The CDR3 spans 15 residues. V was shortened by 0 bases and J by 1 base, with 12 bases between the two germline ends. Germline-derived CDR1 and CDR2 are GTSNPN and SVGIG (reference sequence).